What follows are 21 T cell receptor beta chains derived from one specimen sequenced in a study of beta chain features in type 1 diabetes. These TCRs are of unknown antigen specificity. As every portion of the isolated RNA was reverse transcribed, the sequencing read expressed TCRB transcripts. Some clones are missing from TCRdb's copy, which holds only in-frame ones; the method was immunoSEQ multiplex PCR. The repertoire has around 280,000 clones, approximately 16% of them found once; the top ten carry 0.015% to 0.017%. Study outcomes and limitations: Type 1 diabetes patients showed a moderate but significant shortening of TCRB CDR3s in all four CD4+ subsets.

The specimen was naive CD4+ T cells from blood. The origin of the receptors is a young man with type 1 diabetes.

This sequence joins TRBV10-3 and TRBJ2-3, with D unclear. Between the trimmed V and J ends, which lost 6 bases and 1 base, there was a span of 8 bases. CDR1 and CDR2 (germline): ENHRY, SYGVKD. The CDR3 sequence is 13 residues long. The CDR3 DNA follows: TGTGCCATCAGCTACTCTGGCACAGATACGCAGTATTTT. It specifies CAISYSGTDTQYF.

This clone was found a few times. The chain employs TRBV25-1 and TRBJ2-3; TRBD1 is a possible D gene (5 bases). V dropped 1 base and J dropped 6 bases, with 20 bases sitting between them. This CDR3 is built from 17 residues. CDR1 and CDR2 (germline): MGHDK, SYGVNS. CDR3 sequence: CASSESVAGSFTDTQYF. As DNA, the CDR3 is TGTGCCAGCAGTGAATCGGTGGCAGGGTCGTTTACCGATACGCAGTATTTT.

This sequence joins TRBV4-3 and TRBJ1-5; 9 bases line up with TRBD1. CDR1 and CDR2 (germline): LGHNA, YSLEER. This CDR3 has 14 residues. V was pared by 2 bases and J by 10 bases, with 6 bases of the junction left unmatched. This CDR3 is CASSQRTGASPQHF. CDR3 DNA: TGCGCCAGCAGCCAAAGGACAGGGGCCAGCCCCCAGCATTTT.

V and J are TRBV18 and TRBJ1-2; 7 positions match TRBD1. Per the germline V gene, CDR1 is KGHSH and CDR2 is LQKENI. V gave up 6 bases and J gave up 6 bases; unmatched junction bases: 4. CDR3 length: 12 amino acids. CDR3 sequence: CASSLQGDGYTF. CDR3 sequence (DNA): TGTGCCAGCTCGCTCCAGGGGGATGGCTACACCTTC.

DNA of the CDR3: TGTGCCAGCAGTGAAGCTCCAGGACTGTCGACTAAGACCCAGTACTTC. It codes for CASSEAPGLSTKTQYF. The rearrangement joins TRBV6-1 to TRBJ2-5; the D gene is possibly TRBD2 (5 bases). The CDR3 contains 16 residues. The germline V gene encodes CDR1 MNHNS and CDR2 SASEGT. Trimming took off 0 bases at V and 6 bases at J, with 17 bases between the two ends.

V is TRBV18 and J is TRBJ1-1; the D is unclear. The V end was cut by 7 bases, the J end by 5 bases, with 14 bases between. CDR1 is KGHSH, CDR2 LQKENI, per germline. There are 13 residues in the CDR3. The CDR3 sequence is CASCYSGGTEAFF. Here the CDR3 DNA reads TGTGCCAGCTGTTATTCAGGAGGTACTGAAGCTTTCTTT.

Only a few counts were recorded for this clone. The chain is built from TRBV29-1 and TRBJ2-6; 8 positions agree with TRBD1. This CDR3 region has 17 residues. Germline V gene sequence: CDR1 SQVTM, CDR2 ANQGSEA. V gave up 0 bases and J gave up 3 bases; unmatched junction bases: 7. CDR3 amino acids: CSVEDRTGLDGANVLTF. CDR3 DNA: TGCAGCGTTGAAGACCGGACAGGGTTGGATGGGGCCAACGTCCTGACTTTC. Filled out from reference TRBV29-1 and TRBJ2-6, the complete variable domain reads SAVISQKPSRDICQRGTSLTIQCQVDSQVTMMFWYRQQPGQSLTLIATANQGSEATYESGFVIDKFPISRPNLTFSTLTVSNMSPEDSSIYLCSVEDRTGLDGANVLTFGAGSRLTVL.

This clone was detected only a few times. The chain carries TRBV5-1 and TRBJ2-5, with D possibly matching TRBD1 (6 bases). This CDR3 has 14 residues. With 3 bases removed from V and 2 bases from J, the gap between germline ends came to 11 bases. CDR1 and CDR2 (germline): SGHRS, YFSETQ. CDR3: CASSSGQLQETQYF. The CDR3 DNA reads TGCGCCAGCAGCTCCGGACAGCTACAAGAGACCCAGTACTTC.

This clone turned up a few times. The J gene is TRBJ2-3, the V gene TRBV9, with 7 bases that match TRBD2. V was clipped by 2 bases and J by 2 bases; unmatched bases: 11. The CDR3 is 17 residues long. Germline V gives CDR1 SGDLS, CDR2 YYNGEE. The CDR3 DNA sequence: TGTGCCAGCAGCGTTACTCCCGGGAGGCCGGTCACAGATACGCAGTATTTT. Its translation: CASSVTPGRPVTDTQYF.

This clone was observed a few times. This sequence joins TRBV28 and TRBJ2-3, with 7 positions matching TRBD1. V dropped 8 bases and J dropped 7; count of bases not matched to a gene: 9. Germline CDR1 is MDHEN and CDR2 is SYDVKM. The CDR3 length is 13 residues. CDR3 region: CASRLTGAHTQYF. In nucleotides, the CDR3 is TGTGCCAGCCGACTCACAGGGGCCCATACGCAGTATTTT.

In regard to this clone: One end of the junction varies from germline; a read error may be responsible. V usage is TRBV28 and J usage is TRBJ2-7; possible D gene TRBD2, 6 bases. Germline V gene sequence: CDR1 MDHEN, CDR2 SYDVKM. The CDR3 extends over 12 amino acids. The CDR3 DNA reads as TGTGCCAGCAGTTTAGGAGGGGTGGAGGTGGACTTC. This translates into CASSLGGVEVDF.

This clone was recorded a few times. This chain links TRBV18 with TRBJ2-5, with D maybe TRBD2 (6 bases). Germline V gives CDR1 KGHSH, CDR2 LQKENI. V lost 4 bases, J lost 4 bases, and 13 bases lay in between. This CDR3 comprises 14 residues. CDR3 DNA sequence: TGTGCCAGCTCACTCCGCGGGGTAAGAGAGACCCAGTACTTC. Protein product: CASSLRGVRETQYF. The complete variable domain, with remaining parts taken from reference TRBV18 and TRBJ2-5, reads NAGVMQNPRHLVRRRGQEARLRCSPMKGHSHVYWYRQLPEEGLKFMVYLQKENIIDESGMPKERFSAEFPKEGPSILRIQQVVRGDSAAYFCASSLRGVRETQYFGPGTRLLVL.

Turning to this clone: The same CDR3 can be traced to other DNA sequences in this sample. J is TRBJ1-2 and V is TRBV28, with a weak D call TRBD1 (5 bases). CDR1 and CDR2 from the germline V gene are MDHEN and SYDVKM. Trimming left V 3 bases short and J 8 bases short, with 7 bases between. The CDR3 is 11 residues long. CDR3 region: CASSLGGGYTF. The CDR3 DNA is TGTGCCAGCAGTTTGGGGGGGGGCTACACCTTC.

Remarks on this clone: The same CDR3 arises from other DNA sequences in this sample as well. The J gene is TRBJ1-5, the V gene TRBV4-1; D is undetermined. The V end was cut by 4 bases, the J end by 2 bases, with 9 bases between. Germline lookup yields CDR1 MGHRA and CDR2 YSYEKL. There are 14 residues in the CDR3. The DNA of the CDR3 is TGCGCCAGCAGCCCTCCGGGAGGCAATCAGCCCCAGCATTTT. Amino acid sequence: CASSPPGGNQPQHF.

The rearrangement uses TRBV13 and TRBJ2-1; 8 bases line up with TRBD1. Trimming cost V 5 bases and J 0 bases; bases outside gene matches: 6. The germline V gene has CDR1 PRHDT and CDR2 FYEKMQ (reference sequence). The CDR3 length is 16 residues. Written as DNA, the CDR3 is TGTGCCAGCAGCCCCCGACAGGGGAGCTCCTACAATGAGCAGTTCTTC. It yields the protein CASSPRQGSSYNEQFF.

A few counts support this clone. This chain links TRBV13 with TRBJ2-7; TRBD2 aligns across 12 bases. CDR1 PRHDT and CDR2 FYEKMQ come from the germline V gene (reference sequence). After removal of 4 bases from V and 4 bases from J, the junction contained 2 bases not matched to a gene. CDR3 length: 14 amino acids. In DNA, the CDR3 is TGTGCCAGCAGCTCGCTAGCGGGAGGGTACGAGCAGTACTTC. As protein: CASSSLAGGYEQYF.

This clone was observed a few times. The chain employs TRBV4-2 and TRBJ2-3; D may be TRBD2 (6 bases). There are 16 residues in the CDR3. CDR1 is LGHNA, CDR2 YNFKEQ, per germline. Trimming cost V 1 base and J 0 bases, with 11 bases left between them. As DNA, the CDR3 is TGTGCCAGCAGCCAAGGGGGGACTTCTAGCACAGATACGCAGTATTTT. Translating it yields CASSQGGTSSTDTQYF.

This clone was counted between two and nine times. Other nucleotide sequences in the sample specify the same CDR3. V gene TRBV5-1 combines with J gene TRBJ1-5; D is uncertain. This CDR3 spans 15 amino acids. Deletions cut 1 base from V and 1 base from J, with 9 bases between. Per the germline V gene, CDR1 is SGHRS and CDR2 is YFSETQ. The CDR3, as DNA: TGCGCCAGCAGCTTGTCGGGTGGGAGCAATCAGCCCCAGCATTTT. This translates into CASSLSGGSNQPQHF.

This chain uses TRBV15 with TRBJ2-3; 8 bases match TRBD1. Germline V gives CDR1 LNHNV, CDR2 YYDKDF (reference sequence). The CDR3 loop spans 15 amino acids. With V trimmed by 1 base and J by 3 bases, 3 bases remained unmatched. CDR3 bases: TGTGCCACCAGCAGAGTCACAGGGGGGACAGATACGCAGTATTTT. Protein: CATSRVTGGTDTQYF.

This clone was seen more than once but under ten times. In DNA, the CDR3 is TGCGCCAGCAGCACCCGGGACACACACTACAATGAGCAGTTCTTC. Its translation is CASSTRDTHYNEQFF. The chain uses TRBV4-1 and TRBJ2-1; possible D gene TRBD1, 6 bases. Trimming took 5 bases from V and 3 from J, leaving 14 bases between them. The CDR3 length is 15 residues. Germline V gives CDR1 MGHRA, CDR2 YSYEKL.

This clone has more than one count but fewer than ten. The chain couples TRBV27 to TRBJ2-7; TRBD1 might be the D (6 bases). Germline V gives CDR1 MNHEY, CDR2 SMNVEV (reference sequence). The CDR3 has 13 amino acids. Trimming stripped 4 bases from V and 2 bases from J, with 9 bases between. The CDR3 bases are TGTGCCAGCAGTTCGGGACAAACCTACGAGCAGTACTTC. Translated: CASSSGQTYEQYF.